This entry lists 24 T cell receptor beta chains sequenced from one sample in a study of OX40 agonist ivuxolimab in advanced cancers. Here immunoSEQ multiplex PCR was the method, and the copy in TCRdb shows in-frame clones only, minus some. The profile shows roughly 68,000 clones, 85% to 95% of them singletons. The sample consisted of CD4+ or CD8+ T cells sorted from blood, taken in a trial of the OX40 agonist ivuxolimab. These receptors all come from an adult with an advanced solid tumor such as melanoma, head and neck, liver or kidney cancer.

The chain recombines TRBV9 with TRBJ1-6, with D perhaps matching TRBD1 (6 bases). CDR3 size: 15 residues. In germline, CDR1 is SGDLS, CDR2 YYNGEE. V was shortened by 4 bases and J by 5 bases, with 13 bases between the two germline ends. Here the CDR3 DNA reads TGTGCCAGCAGCAGACGACAGGCCGATAATTCACCCCTCCACTTT. Amino acids: CASSRRQADNSPLHF.

This chain connects TRBV19 to TRBJ2-7, with D maybe TRBD2 (6 bases). Germline V lookup: CDR1 LNHDA, CDR2 SQIVND (reference sequence). Trimming took 3 bases from V and 13 from J, leaving 16 bases between them. CDR3 length equals 12 residues. In nucleotides, the CDR3 is TGTGCCAGTAGTATGAATCGGGACTCAATATACTTC. Its translation is CASSMNRDSIYF.

The rearrangement uses TRBV29-1 and TRBJ2-1; D gene ambiguous. Per germline, CDR1 SQVTM and CDR2 ANQGSEA. V was clipped by 2 bases and J by 9 bases, with 2 bases between them. CDR3 length equals 9 residues. CDR3 in DNA: TGCAGCGTTGAACCTGAGCAGTTCTTC. It specifies CSVEPEQFF.

The V call is TRBV6-1, the J call TRBJ2-3; D may be TRBD1 (6 bases). Germline values: CDR1 MNHNS, CDR2 SASEGT. V gave up 9 bases and J gave up 0 bases, with 13 bases separating them. This CDR3 contains 14 residues. The CDR3 DNA is TGTGCCAGTCGTCGGACAGCTAGCACAGATACGCAGTATTTT. Translation gives CASRRTASTDTQYF.

The chain couples TRBV11-2 to TRBJ1-1, with TRBD1 matching over 8 bases. CDR3 length: 14 residues. Germline V CDR1 and CDR2: SGHAT, FQNNGV. V lost 4 bases and J lost 2; bases outside the gene matches: 3. The DNA of the CDR3 is TGTGCCAGCAGCTGGACAGGGATAAACACTGAAGCTTTCTTT. Translated, it gives CASSWTGINTEAFF. The full variable domain, its missing parts supplied by reference TRBV11-2 and TRBJ1-1, is EAGVAQSPRYKIIEKRQSVAFWCNPISGHATLYWYQQILGQGPKLLIQFQNNGVVDDSQLPKDRFSAERLKGVDSTLKIQPAKLEDSAVYLCASSWTGINTEAFFGQGTRLTVV.

Turning to this clone: Additional DNA sequences in this sample encode the identical CDR3. The V and J genes are TRBV18 and TRBJ1-1, with 8 bases matching TRBD1. Germline CDR1 reads KGHSH; CDR2 reads LQKENI. The CDR3 runs 14 residues. Trimming took 2 bases from V and 4 from J; bases not matched to a gene: 3. The CDR3 DNA reads as TGTGCCAGCTCACCAGGACAGGGAGGCACTGAAGCTTTCTTT. Amino acids: CASSPGQGGTEAFF.

The V and J genes are TRBV6-1 and TRBJ1-2; D may be TRBD1 (6 bases). CDR3 length: 15 residues. Looked up from germline, CDR1 is MNHNS and CDR2 is SASEGT. The germline V and J ends were trimmed by 5 bases and 4 bases, with 17 bases remaining between them. The CDR3 DNA is TGTGCCAGCAGTCCTAAAGGGGAGGGGGGCTATGGCTACACCTTC. This codes for CASSPKGEGGYGYTF.

This chain joins TRBV6-1 and TRBJ1-5, with D maybe TRBD1 (5 bases). Germline CDR1 is MNHNS and CDR2 is SASEGT. The CDR3 has 13 amino acids. V was shortened by 4 bases and J by 6 bases, with 10 bases between the two germline ends. The CDR3 DNA reads as TGTGCCAGCAGTGCGACAGATAGTCAGCCCCAGCATTTT. Protein sequence: CASSATDSQPQHF.

This clone was counted only a few times. The chain links TRBV30 to TRBJ1-1; D gene ambiguous. In germline, CDR1 is GTSNPN, CDR2 SVGIG (reference sequence). This CDR3 spans 13 amino acids. Trimming stripped 2 bases from V and 1 base from J, with 8 bases between. CDR3 sequence: CAWSSDENTEAFF. In DNA form, the CDR3 reads TGTGCCTGGAGTTCGGACGAGAACACTGAAGCTTTCTTT.

The CDR3 region is CAWSYSHSLYVGDTQYF. DNA for the CDR3: TGTGCCTGGAGTTATAGTCACTCTTTGTACGTTGGAGATACGCAGTATTTT. The chain is built from TRBV30 and TRBJ2-3; D is ambiguous. V lost 2 bases and J 5 bases, leaving 23 bases between the germline ends. The germline CDR1 and CDR2 sequences are GTSNPN and SVGIG (reference sequence). The CDR3 is made up of 17 amino acids.

V gene TRBV19 combines with J gene TRBJ2-7; TRBD2 matches at 11 bases. The CDR3 length is 15 residues. Germline CDR1 and CDR2: LNHDA and SQIVND (reference sequence). After removal of 4 bases from V and 2 bases from J, the junction contained 4 bases not matched to a gene. CDR3 sequence reads: CASSTISGRAYEQYF. As DNA, the CDR3 is TGTGCCAGTAGTACAATTAGCGGGAGGGCCTACGAGCAGTACTTC.

The chain combines TRBV6-4 with TRBJ2-3; 10 bases agree with TRBD2. The J segment lost 0 bases and the V segment lost 4 bases, leaving 1 base of the junction unmatched. CDR3 length: 15 amino acids. CDR1 and CDR2 from the germline V gene are MRHNA and SNTAGT. The CDR3 region is CASSATSGSTDTQYF. CDR3 nucleotides: TGTGCCAGCAGTGCGACTAGCGGGAGCACAGATACGCAGTATTTT.

The chain is built from TRBV19 and TRBJ2-7, with 9 nucleotides matching TRBD1. There are 16 residues in the CDR3. Germline CDR1 is LNHDA and CDR2 is SQIVND (reference sequence). Trimming removed 6 bases from V and 2 bases from J; junction bases left unmatched: 11. The CDR3 loop reads CASRQTTGTGTYEQYF. The CDR3 region has the DNA TGTGCCAGTAGGCAAACCACCGGGACAGGGACCTACGAGCAGTACTTC.

In regard to this clone: Other DNA sequences within the sample encode an identical CDR3. The J gene is TRBJ1-3, the V gene TRBV6-1; D unresolved. Germline-derived CDR1 and CDR2 are MNHNS and SASEGT. The CDR3 length is 13 residues. V lost 4 bases and J 0 bases, leaving 4 bases between the germline ends. CDR3 in amino acids: CASSGSSGNTIYF. As DNA, the CDR3 is TGTGCCAGCAGTGGTAGCTCTGGAAACACCATATATTTT.

This rearrangement joins TRBV30 to TRBJ2-2; 8 bases are shared with TRBD1. The V gene's germline CDR1 is GTSNPN and CDR2 SVGIG (reference sequence). The CDR3 sequence is 13 residues long. The V segment lost 1 base and the J segment 7 bases; nucleotides outside the gene matches: 2. CDR3 nucleotides: TGTGCCTGGAGTGCAGGGGGCGGCGGGGAGCTGTTTTTT. Amino acids: CAWSAGGGGELFF. Full variable domain (rest looked up from reference TRBV30 and TRBJ2-2): SQTIHQWPATLVQPVGSPLSLECTVEGTSNPNLYWYRQAAGRGLQLLFYSVGIGQISSEVPQNLSASRPQDRQFILSSKKLLLSDSGFYLCAWSAGGGGELFFGEGSRLTVL.

V usage is TRBV6-1 and J usage is TRBJ1-2; D is unclear. This CDR3 contains 14 residues. V was shortened by 1 base and J by 4 bases, with 10 bases between the two germline ends. Looked up from germline, CDR1 is MNHNS and CDR2 is SASEGT. CDR3 residues: CASSEVSVTYGYTF. CDR3 nucleotide sequence: TGTGCCAGCAGTGAAGTATCCGTGACCTATGGCTACACCTTC.

The V and J genes are TRBV10-3 and TRBJ1-1; D might be TRBD1 (5 bases). CDR1 is ENHRY, CDR2 SYGVKD, per germline. CDR3 length equals 13 residues. Between the trimmed V and J ends, which lost 11 bases and 3 bases, there was a span of 16 bases. This chain's CDR3 is CASEPDSHTEAFF. CDR3 coding DNA: TGTGCCTCGGAACCCGACAGCCACACTGAAGCTTTCTTT.

V is TRBV27 and J is TRBJ2-7; perhaps TRBD2 as D (5 bases). Germline V lookup: CDR1 MNHEY, CDR2 SMNVEV (reference sequence). The CDR3 is 15 amino acids. Trimming stripped 3 bases from V and 5 bases from J, with 17 bases between. CDR3 sequence: CASSLLVTGINEQYF. As DNA, the CDR3 is TGTGCCAGCAGTTTGCTGGTTACGGGAATCAACGAGCAGTACTTC.

This clone has just a few counts. This rearrangement joins TRBV19 to TRBJ1-5; 8 bases agree with TRBD1. V shed 4 bases and J 4 bases; nucleotides not matched to a gene: 3. This CDR3 spans 14 amino acids. CDR1 LNHDA and CDR2 SQIVND come from the germline V gene (reference sequence). Here the CDR3 reads CASSTRDRNQPQHF. The CDR3 bases are TGTGCCAGTAGTACTCGGGACAGGAATCAGCCCCAGCATTTT.

This chain links TRBV27 with TRBJ1-1; no firm D call. The CDR3 is 14 amino acids. Trimming took off 3 bases at V and 2 bases at J, with 10 bases between the two ends. Germline V gene sequence: CDR1 MNHEY, CDR2 SMNVEV (reference sequence). CDR3 nucleotides: TGTGCCAGCAGTTTTGAGGGTTTAAACACTGAAGCTTTCTTT. Translated, it gives CASSFEGLNTEAFF.

This clone was seen once. One junction end disagrees with the germline gene, perhaps due to a read error. The V and J genes are TRBV7-7 and TRBJ2-5; 8 nucleotides agree with TRBD2. The CDR3 spans 14 residues. Looked up from germline, CDR1 is SSHAT and CDR2 is FNYEAQ (reference sequence). CDR3 sequence: CASSSGGVGETQYF. Here the CDR3 DNA reads TGTGCTAGCAGCTCGGGGGGGGTCGGGGAGACCCAGTACTTC.

This clone was observed a few times. J is TRBJ2-2 and V is TRBV10-3; D possibly corresponds to TRBD2 (6 bases). With 6 bases removed from V and 2 bases from J, the gap between germline ends came to 13 bases. The germline V gene has CDR1 ENHRY and CDR2 SYGVKD. The CDR3 contains 15 residues. CDR3 in amino acids: CAISGSDLNTGELFF. CDR3 in DNA: TGTGCCATCAGCGGGAGCGATTTAAACACCGGGGAGCTGTTTTTT.

The chain couples TRBV9 to TRBJ2-1; no firm D call. Germline lookup yields CDR1 SGDLS and CDR2 YYNGEE. Trimming shortened V by 4 bases and J by 0 bases, and 14 bases separated the two germline ends. The CDR3 consists of 16 residues. CDR3 in amino acids: CASSPPLASSYNEQFF. CDR3 DNA sequence: TGTGCCAGCAGCCCCCCTTTGGCAAGCTCCTACAATGAGCAGTTCTTC.

The gene calls are TRBV19 and TRBJ2-1, with D perhaps TRBD2 (5 bases). V lost 5 bases and J 7 bases, leaving 9 bases between the germline ends. CDR1 LNHDA and CDR2 SQIVND come from the germline V gene (reference sequence). The CDR3 length is 12 residues. The CDR3: CASSVLVNEQFF. In DNA, the CDR3 is TGTGCCAGTAGTGTACTAGTAAATGAGCAGTTCTTC.